This TCR beta chain is from a study of T cells in Graves' hyperthyroidism and ophthalmopathy. Trimming stripped 3 bases from V and 0 bases from J, with 15 bases between. Per the germline V gene, CDR1 is DFQATT and CDR2 is SNEGSKA (reference sequence). The CDR3 is 17 amino acids. The investigators amplified TCR beta CDR3 regions from RNA transcripts. The study used the HTBI primer set for a first-round RT-PCR of the TCR CDR3. TCRdb re-derived calls from the multiplex PCR reads in MiXCR, one entry per CDR3 protein. This table has roughly 700,000 distinct CDR3 sequences, 14% appearing once. The hyperthyroidism was newly diagnosed and had lasted under 2 months; the patients were aged 18 to 65.

This TCR came from a woman aged 18-29 years with Graves' hyperthyroidism. The chain joins TRBV20-1 to TRBJ2-6; D ambiguous. Sequenced sample: blood. In DNA form, the CDR3 reads TGCAGTGCTAGCCCTCCCCCGTGGACCTCTGGGGCCAACGTCCTGACTTTC. Its protein is CSASPPPWTSGANVLTF.